This is a list of T cell receptor beta chains from one sample in a study of CD8+CD57+ T cells in acquired aplastic anemia. A single record per CDR3 protein comes from TCRdb applying MiXCR to the reads. The data hold about 130,000 distinct CDR3 sequences, with about half observed a single time. The sample was sorted CD4+, CD8+, or CD8+CD57+ T cells (not recorded which) from PBMCs. These receptors all come from a human donor in good health, serving as a control. The CDR3 runs from the conserved cysteine through the conserved F or W. Each record gives: D gene, clone size, V gene, J gene, CDR3 protein, CDR3 DNA. A D gene is named only where the DNA matches it firmly. Clone size is not always given. Where it is, it says once, few, many or a class for expanded clones.

D gene: TRBD1; clone size: .; V gene: TRBV15; J gene: TRBJ1-6; CDR3 protein: CATSRKGQGNSPLHF; CDR3 DNA: TGTGCCACCAGCAGGAAGGGACAGGGGAATTCACCCCTCCACTTT
D gene: TRBD1; clone size: .; V gene: TRBV16; J gene: TRBJ2-7; CDR3 protein: CASSPGGVPYEQYF; CDR3 DNA: TGTGCCAGCAGCCCAGGGGGAGTTCCCTACGAGCAGTACTTC
D gene: .; clone size: .; V gene: TRBV19; J gene: TRBJ1-4; CDR3 protein: CASSIHWTDNEKLFF; CDR3 DNA: TGTGCCAGTAGTATACACTGGACAGACAATGAAAAACTGTTTTTT
D gene: TRBD1; clone size: .; V gene: TRBV25-1; J gene: TRBJ1-5; CDR3 protein: CASSADRVNQPQHF; CDR3 DNA: TGTGCCAGCAGTGCCGACAGGGTCAATCAGCCCCAGCATTTT
D gene: .; clone size: many; V gene: TRBV6-1; J gene: TRBJ1-2; CDR3 protein: CASRRQNYGYTF; CDR3 DNA: TGTGCCAGCAGGAGACAGAACTATGGCTACACCTTC
D gene: .; clone size: .; V gene: TRBV13; J gene: TRBJ1-1; CDR3 protein: CASSLGGDGEAFF; CDR3 DNA: TGTGCCAGCAGCTTGGGGGGGGACGGTGAAGCTTTCTTT
D gene: TRBD1; clone size: many; V gene: TRBV28; J gene: TRBJ1-5; CDR3 protein: CASSPGTVSNQPQHF; CDR3 DNA: TGTGCCAGCAGTCCCGGGACAGTTAGCAATCAGCCCCAGCATTTT
D gene: .; clone size: .; V gene: TRBV19; J gene: TRBJ2-7; CDR3 protein: CASSTGRAYEQYF; CDR3 DNA: TGTGCCAGTAGTACGGGACGAGCCTACGAGCAGTACTTC
D gene: .; clone size: many; V gene: TRBV15; J gene: TRBJ2-5; CDR3 protein: CATSRGSSQETQYF; CDR3 DNA: TGTGCCACCAGCAGGGGCTCCAGCCAAGAGACCCAGTACTTC
D gene: TRBD1; clone size: .; V gene: TRBV7-8; J gene: TRBJ2-7; CDR3 protein: CASSFDRGSYEQYF; CDR3 DNA: TGTGCCAGCAGCTTCGACAGGGGGTCCTACGAGCAGTACTTC
D gene: TRBD1; clone size: many; V gene: TRBV4-2; J gene: TRBJ2-6; CDR3 protein: CASSRRTGTGDSGANVLTF; CDR3 DNA: TGTGCCAGCAGCCGAAGGACCGGGACAGGGGACTCTGGGGCCAACGTCCTGACTTTC
D gene: .; clone size: many; V gene: TRBV20-1; J gene: TRBJ2-1; CDR3 protein: CSASRGGAYNEQFF; CDR3 DNA: TGCAGTGCTAGTAGGGGGGGGGCCTACAATGAGCAGTTCTTC
D gene: .; clone size: many; V gene: TRBV7-2; J gene: TRBJ1-2; CDR3 protein: CASSSLAGAYGYTF; CDR3 DNA: TGTGCCAGCAGCTCCCTCGCGGGGGCCTATGGCTACACCTTC
D gene: TRBD2; clone size: .; V gene: TRBV2; J gene: TRBJ2-4; CDR3 protein: CASRRGGVSVQYF; CDR3 DNA: TGTGCCAGCCGCCGTGGGGGGGTATCCGTTCAGTACTTC
D gene: .; clone size: many; V gene: TRBV7-2; J gene: TRBJ2-5; CDR3 protein: CASSLGAGAETQYF; CDR3 DNA: TGTGCCAGCAGCTTAGGGGCAGGGGCGGAGACCCAGTACTTC
D gene: .; clone size: .; V gene: TRBV29-1; J gene: TRBJ1-6; CDR3 protein: CSVGNRDSPLHF; CDR3 DNA: TGCAGCGTTGGAAATCGGGATTCACCCCTCCACTTT
D gene: .; clone size: many; V gene: TRBV7-2; J gene: TRBJ1-4; CDR3 protein: CASSLGGLDEKLFF; CDR3 DNA: TGTGCCAGCAGCTTAGGGGGGCTTGATGAAAAACTGTTTTTT
D gene: .; clone size: many; V gene: TRBV5-1; J gene: TRBJ1-6; CDR3 protein: CASSLEAVASPLHF; CDR3 DNA: TGCGCCAGCAGCTTGGAGGCAGTAGCTTCACCCCTCCACTTT
D gene: TRBD2; clone size: .; V gene: TRBV10-3; J gene: TRBJ2-2; CDR3 protein: CATSLAGANTGELFF; CDR3 DNA: TGTGCCACCAGCCTAGCGGGGGCCAACACCGGGGAGCTGTTTTTT
D gene: .; clone size: .; V gene: TRBV19; J gene: TRBJ1-2; CDR3 protein: CASNAGRDYYGYTF; CDR3 DNA: TGTGCCAGTAATGCGGGCAGGGACTACTATGGCTACACCTTC
D gene: TRBD2; clone size: .; V gene: TRBV24-1; J gene: TRBJ2-1; CDR3 protein: CATGGGDNEQFF; CDR3 DNA: TGTGCCACCGGGGGAGGGGACAATGAGCAGTTCTTC
D gene: TRBD1; clone size: many; V gene: TRBV20-1; J gene: TRBJ2-7; CDR3 protein: CSARDDGQGPSYEQYF; CDR3 DNA: TGCAGTGCTAGAGACGACGGACAGGGACCAAGTTACGAGCAGTACTTC
D gene: .; clone size: few; V gene: TRBV7-2; J gene: TRBJ2-1; CDR3 protein: CASSLVSSKQFF; CDR3 DNA: TGTGCCAGCAGCTTAGTCTCCTCGAAGCAGTTCTTC
D gene: TRBD2; clone size: .; V gene: TRBV6-1; J gene: TRBJ2-3; CDR3 protein: CASSVPGLAGITDTQYF; CDR3 DNA: TGTGCCAGCAGTGTACCGGGACTAGCGGGGATAACAGATACGCAGTATTTT
D gene: .; clone size: once; V gene: TRBV19; J gene: TRBJ1-5; CDR3 protein: CASSLNGNQPQHF; CDR3 DNA: TGTGCCAGCAGCTTAAATGGCAATCAGCCCCAGCATTTT
D gene: .; clone size: .; V gene: TRBV4-2; J gene: TRBJ1-1; CDR3 protein: CASSRGQPDMNTEAFF; CDR3 DNA: TGTGCCAGCAGCCGAGGACAGCCCGATATGAACACTGAAGCTTTCTTT
D gene: .; clone size: .; V gene: TRBV19; J gene: TRBJ1-2; CDR3 protein: CASSTHRDSNYGYTF; CDR3 DNA: TGTGCCAGTAGTACCCACAGAGACTCTAACTATGGCTACACCTTC
D gene: .; clone size: .; V gene: TRBV19; J gene: TRBJ1-6; CDR3 protein: CASGPGGTYSPLHF; CDR3 DNA: TGTGCCAGTGGACCGGGGGGCACCTATTCACCCCTCCACTTT
D gene: .; clone size: .; V gene: TRBV24-1; J gene: TRBJ1-1; CDR3 protein: CATRWNTEAFF; CDR3 DNA: TGTGCCACCAGGTGGAACACTGAAGCTTTCTTT
D gene: TRBD2; clone size: once; V gene: TRBV24-1; J gene: TRBJ2-3; CDR3 protein: CATSETSGGFTDTQYF; CDR3 DNA: TGTGCCACCAGTGAAACTAGCGGGGGGTTCACAGATACGCAGTATTTT
D gene: .; clone size: .; V gene: TRBV15; J gene: TRBJ2-1; CDR3 protein: CATRGGANNEQFF; CDR3 DNA: TGTGCCACCAGGGGCGGGGCCAACAATGAGCAGTTCTTC
D gene: .; clone size: .; V gene: TRBV16; J gene: TRBJ2-7; CDR3 protein: CASSQAERYEQYF; CDR3 DNA: TGTGCCAGCAGCCAAGCGGAACGCTACGAGCAGTACTTC
D gene: .; clone size: .; V gene: TRBV9; J gene: TRBJ1-3; CDR3 protein: CAGSATPVSPGNTIYF; CDR3 DNA: TGTGCCGGCAGCGCCACTCCCGTCTCCCCTGGAAACACCATATATTTT
D gene: .; clone size: many; V gene: TRBV12-3/TRBV12-4; J gene: TRBJ1-5; CDR3 protein: CASTAAGQIYNQPQHF; CDR3 DNA: TGTGCCAGCACCGCTGCCGGACAGATTTACAATCAGCCCCAGCATTTT
D gene: TRBD2; clone size: .; V gene: TRBV10-3; J gene: TRBJ2-1; CDR3 protein: CAISVDQGGGANKQFF; CDR3 DNA: TGTGCCATCAGTGTTGATCAGGGCGGGGGGGCAAACAAGCAGTTCTTC
D gene: .; clone size: .; V gene: TRBV7-3; J gene: TRBJ2-7; CDR3 protein: CASSLSGQLPYEQYF; CDR3 DNA: TGTGCCAGCAGCTTAAGCGGACAGCTCCCCTACGAGCAGTACTTC
D gene: TRBD1; clone size: many; V gene: TRBV4-2; J gene: TRBJ1-2; CDR3 protein: CASSQTQQGARGYTF; CDR3 DNA: TGTGCCAGCAGCCAAACCCAACAGGGGGCGCGTGGCTACACCTTC